This entry lists 24 T cell receptor beta chains sequenced from one sample in a study of CD8 T cells in Susac syndrome. Random hexamers were used to reverse transcribe 0.5 to 1 ug of RNA. MiXCR, run by TCRdb on the immunoSEQ multiplex PCR reads, gives a single entry per CDR3 protein. The sample consists of some 99,000 distinct CDR3 sequences, 95% to 98% of them appearing once. Sequencing was carried out using CD4+ T cells from PBMCs. The receptors shown here come from a human donor in good health.

This rearrangement joins TRBV5-1 to TRBJ1-1; 7 bases are a match to TRBD1. CDR1 and CDR2 from the germline V gene are SGHRS and YFSETQ. Germline trimming cut 4 bases from V and 5 bases from J; bases unmatched to any gene: 11. This CDR3 comprises 15 residues. Here the CDR3 reads CASSAGQTHGTEAFF. CDR3 nucleotide sequence: TGCGCCAGCAGCGCGGGACAGACGCACGGGACTGAAGCTTTCTTT.

The CDR3 here is CASSLEAAQETQYF. Written as DNA, the CDR3 is TGCGCCAGCAGCTTGGAGGCTGCCCAGGAGACCCAGTACTTC. The V gene is TRBV5-1, the J gene TRBJ2-5, with no clear D. The CDR3 contains 14 residues. Looked up from germline, CDR1 is SGHRS and CDR2 is YFSETQ. The V and J ends lost 0 bases and 5 bases respectively, with 11 bases between them.

The DNA for the CDR3 is TGTGCCAGCAGCCGGAGAGGGGACTCCTACGAGCAGTACTTC. This translates into CASSRRGDSYEQYF. This chain joins TRBV3-1 and TRBJ2-7; D may correspond to TRBD1 or TRBD2 (5 bases each). V lost 4 bases and J 0 bases, leaving 10 bases between the germline ends. The germline CDR1 and CDR2 sequences are LGHDT and YNNKEL (reference sequence). The CDR3 contains 14 residues.

Here the CDR3 DNA reads TGTGCCAGCAGCTTGGACGTCCGGGCCGAATCAGGATATACGGGCACAGATACGCAGTATTTT. Its translation: CASSLDVRAESGYTGTDTQYF. This chain uses TRBV7-8 with TRBJ2-3; D is ambiguous. Germline CDR1 is SGHVS and CDR2 is FQNEAQ. Trimming left V 3 bases short and J 1 base short, with 29 bases between. The CDR3 spans 21 residues.

The V and J genes are TRBV9 and TRBJ2-2, with 9 bases identical to TRBD1. The J segment lost 5 bases and the V segment lost 4 bases, leaving 9 bases of the junction unmatched. Germline assignment: CDR1 SGDLS and CDR2 YYNGEE. The CDR3 consists of 16 residues. The CDR3 is CASSPYGTGMTGELFF. The DNA of the CDR3 is TGTGCCAGCAGCCCCTACGGGACAGGGATGACCGGGGAGCTGTTTTTT.

The V and J genes are TRBV7-9 and TRBJ1-1; D is ambiguous. Trimming took 1 base from V and 3 from J, leaving 9 bases between them. Germline V lookup: CDR1 SEHNR, CDR2 FQNEAQ (reference sequence). CDR3 length: 14 residues. The CDR3 loop reads CASSLVAVDTEAFF. CDR3 DNA sequence: TGTGCCAGCAGCTTAGTGGCCGTGGACACTGAAGCTTTCTTT.

The rearrangement links TRBV2 to TRBJ2-1; TRBD1 aligns across 9 bases. The CDR3 is 15 amino acids. The V gene end was trimmed by 6 bases and the J gene end by 6 bases; junction bases not matched to a gene: 9. The V gene's germline CDR1 is SNHLY and CDR2 FYNNEI. Here the CDR3 reads CASRLDRGRVNEQFF. The CDR3 DNA reads as TGTGCCAGCAGGCTGGACAGGGGCAGAGTCAATGAGCAGTTCTTC.

This clonotype has a single count. CDR3 sequence: CASRRTTVNEKLFF. For the CDR3, the DNA is TGTGCCAGCAGGAGGACAACTGTTAATGAAAAACTGTTTTTT. The J gene is TRBJ1-4, the V gene TRBV6-1; possible D gene TRBD1, 5 bases. Per the germline V gene, CDR1 is MNHNS and CDR2 is SASEGT. The CDR3 spans 14 residues. V was trimmed by 6 bases and J by 4 bases, leaving 12 bases between them.

The chain recombines TRBV29-1 with TRBJ1-3; D not resolved. Trimming shortened V by 2 bases and J by 0 bases, and 11 bases separated the two germline ends. The germline V gene encodes CDR1 SQVTM and CDR2 ANQGSEA. The CDR3 is made up of 15 amino acids. CDR3 residues: CSVERRRVSGNTIYF. For the CDR3, the DNA is TGCAGCGTTGAAAGGCGAAGGGTCTCTGGAAACACCATATATTTT.

The CDR3 sequence: CASSGTGGEYF. The CDR3 DNA reads as TGTGCCAGCAGCGGGACAGGGGGCGAATACTTC. The chain has TRBV5-4 and TRBJ2-7; 12 nucleotides line up with TRBD1. The germline V gene has CDR1 SGHNT and CDR2 YYREEE (reference sequence). V trimming: 4 bases; J trimming: 13 bases; junction bases outside the gene matches: 3. There are 11 residues in the CDR3.

The chain combines TRBV3-1 with TRBJ2-5; 9 bases align to TRBD1. V lost 3 bases, J lost 6 bases, and 8 bases stayed unmatched. CDR1 and CDR2 from the germline V gene are LGHDT and YNNKEL (reference sequence). This CDR3 has 15 amino acids. This chain's CDR3 is CASSQGGGTGKTQYF. In DNA form, the CDR3 reads TGTGCCAGCAGCCAGGGGGGAGGGACAGGGAAGACCCAGTACTTC.

The V and J genes are TRBV7-9 and TRBJ1-3, with 9 nucleotides matching TRBD1. The CDR3 length is 15 residues. V was clipped by 5 bases and J by 4 bases; unmatched bases: 6. The germline V gene encodes CDR1 SEHNR and CDR2 FQNEAQ (reference sequence). This CDR3 is CASSPDRGDGNTIYF. CDR3 coding DNA: TGTGCCAGCAGCCCAGACAGGGGGGACGGAAACACCATATATTTT.

V gene TRBV4-1 combines with J gene TRBJ2-5; 8 positions match TRBD2. The CDR3 length is 17 residues. V shed 4 bases, J shed 5 bases, and the junction held 15 bases outside the gene matches. CDR1 is MGHRA and CDR2 is YSYEKL in the germline V gene. CDR3 amino acids: CASSLLGSGRGRETQYF. In nucleotides, the CDR3 is TGCGCCAGCAGCCTCCTCGGAAGCGGGAGAGGACGTGAGACCCAGTACTTC.

This chain connects TRBV12-3 or TRBV12-4 to TRBJ2-1; tentative D call: TRBD2 (7 bases). The CDR3 runs 18 residues. V lost 1 base and J lost 0, with 16 bases in between. In DNA form, the CDR3 reads TGTGCCAGCAGTTTAGGAGGGGGGGCCCGTTCCTCCTACAATGAGCAGTTCTTC. Its translation is CASSLGGGARSSYNEQFF.

The V gene is TRBV18, the J gene TRBJ2-3; tentatively, D is TRBD1 or TRBD2 (5 bases each). The CDR3 totals 13 residues. Trimming pared 5 bases from V and 7 bases from J, leaving 13 bases between. Germline assignment: CDR1 KGHSH and CDR2 LQKENI. CDR3 in DNA: TGTGCCAGCTCAGGCCCTGAGGGGAATACGCAGTATTTT. Amino acids: CASSGPEGNTQYF.

The chain recombines TRBV7-3 with TRBJ1-1; 10 bases agree with TRBD1. J was trimmed by 5 bases and V by 4 bases; bases with no gene match: 4. The CDR3 runs to 14 residues. Germline V gives CDR1 SGHTA, CDR2 FQGTGA. CDR3 residues: CASSSGTGETEAFF. The CDR3 nucleotides read TGTGCCAGCAGCTCGGGGACAGGGGAAACTGAAGCTTTCTTT.

The chain employs TRBV5-1 and TRBJ2-2; no reliable D call. V was shortened by 7 bases and J by 0 bases, with 10 bases between the two germline ends. The CDR3 totals 14 residues. Looked up from germline, CDR1 is SGHRS and CDR2 is YFSETQ. The CDR3 DNA reads TGCGCCAGCTGTAGACCCCCGAACACCGGGGAGCTGTTTTTT. It translates to CASCRPPNTGELFF.

J is TRBJ2-3 and V is TRBV4-3; 7 bases line up with TRBD2. Germline CDR1 and CDR2: LGHNA and YSLEER. Trimming took 1 base from V and 6 from J; bases not matched to a gene: 13. The CDR3 sequence is 17 residues long. The CDR3 protein is CASSQAPGGGRSDTQYF. The CDR3, as DNA: TGCGCCAGCAGCCAAGCTCCGGGCGGCGGGAGAAGTGATACGCAGTATTTT.

The rearrangement links TRBV30 to TRBJ2-7; 9 bases match TRBD1. Germline loops: CDR1 GTSNPN, CDR2 SVGIG (reference sequence). The junction had 7 bases not matched to a gene; V was cut back by 2 bases and J by 5 bases. The CDR3 loop spans 14 amino acids. The CDR3 sequence is CAWSLGQGKHEQYF. The CDR3 DNA follows: TGTGCCTGGAGTCTCGGACAGGGGAAGCACGAGCAGTACTTC.

V usage is TRBV29-1 and J usage is TRBJ2-3; D ambiguous. The CDR3 has 16 residues. Deletions cut 0 bases from V and 4 bases from J, with 17 bases between. Germline V CDR1 and CDR2: SQVTM, ANQGSEA. CDR3 coding DNA: TGCAGCGTTGAAGAAAGTAAAGGGATAGTATCAGATACGCAGTATTTT. Amino acids: CSVEESKGIVSDTQYF.

V and J are TRBV19 and TRBJ1-1; tentative D call: TRBD1 (6 bases). The CDR3 has 15 amino acids. In germline, CDR1 is LNHDA, CDR2 SQIVND (reference sequence). The V gene lost 2 bases and the J gene lost 6 bases, with 16 bases spanning the gap. CDR3 region: CASSIFQTGPPEAFF. Written as DNA, the CDR3 is TGTGCCAGTAGTATATTCCAAACAGGGCCCCCTGAAGCTTTCTTT. Using reference TRBV19 and TRBJ1-1 for the parts outside the CDR3, the full variable domain is DGGITQSPKYLFRKEGQNVTLSCEQNLNHDAMYWYRQDPGQGLRLIYYSQIVNDFQKGDIAEGYSVSREKKESFPLTVTSAQKNPTAFYLCASSIFQTGPPEAFFGQGTRLTVV.

The chain employs TRBV5-4 and TRBJ2-1, with D possibly matching TRBD1 (6 bases). Germline values: CDR1 SGHNT, CDR2 YYREEE (reference sequence). The CDR3 length is 15 residues. The V and J ends lost 0 bases and 6 bases respectively, with 13 bases between them. Written as DNA, the CDR3 is TGTGCCAGCAGCTTGGATCCAGGGGAAAGCAATGAGCAGTTCTTC. Its translation is CASSLDPGESNEQFF.

The chain is built from TRBV5-1 and TRBJ2-3, with unresolved D. Germline V gives CDR1 SGHRS, CDR2 YFSETQ. The CDR3 covers 12 residues. The V gene lost 5 bases and the J gene lost 1 base, with 5 bases spanning the gap. CDR3 in amino acids: CASRSRTDTQYF. In nucleotides, the CDR3 is TGCGCCAGCAGGTCTCGCACAGATACGCAGTATTTT. The whole variable domain, remainder taken from reference TRBV5-1 and TRBJ2-3, is KAGVTQTPRYLIKTRGQQVTLSCSPISGHRSVSWYQQTPGQGLQFLFEYFSETQRNKGNFPGRFSGRQFSNSRSEMNVSTLELGDSALYLCASRSRTDTQYFGPGTRLTVL.

The rearrangement uses TRBV27 and TRBJ2-5; 12 bases fit TRBD2. With 5 bases clipped from V and 7 bases from J, the junction kept 11 bases outside the gene matches. The CDR3 has 16 amino acids. The germline CDR1 and CDR2 sequences are MNHEY and SMNVEV (reference sequence). The CDR3 sequence is CASSTTSGRSPGTQYF. The CDR3 region has the DNA TGTGCCAGCAGTACGACTAGCGGGAGATCCCCAGGGACCCAGTACTTC.